This TCR beta chain emerged from a study of blood T cell repertoires in COVID-19. Study information: COVID-19 samples collected from the United States, Italy and Spain covered acute and convalescent phases. Sample material is recorded as cDNA or gDNA derived from T cells, B-cell-depleted T cells, or PBMCs.

Trimming removed 7 bases at V and 4 bases at J, with 13 bases between. The CDR3 spans 13 residues. Original handling: Amplifying reference gene primers gave estimates of nucleated cell counts. The table came from immunoSEQ multiplex PCR; TCRdb's copy has only in-frame clones and leaves some out. The DNA was the basis for D and trimming; V, J and clone size are from that table. The sample carries 60,000 to 75,000 clones, about 81% recorded once. This clone was counted between two and nine times. Sequencing input: peripheral blood. The chain carries TRBV12-3 or TRBV12-4 and TRBJ1-1, with D possibly being TRBD1 (6 bases). This clonotype originated in a human donor in a cohort sampled during active COVID-19. The CDR3 loop reads CASINQGITEAFF. The CDR3 region has the DNA TGTGCCAGCATCAATCAGGGGATCACTGAAGCTTTCTTT.